Listed here is a single T cell receptor beta chain. The antigen is not known. The data belong to a study of T cell responses to AZD1222 COVID-19 vaccine. General study findings and limits: Clonal diversity may have been underestimated, and the donors were mostly white British, with more females than males. Mapped onto spike, vaccine-associated CD4 TCRs spanned it and were dominant at 160-218 and 743-854.

Deletions cut 5 bases from V and 1 base from J, with 14 bases between. Germline CDR1 and CDR2: MDHEN and SYDVKM. This CDR3 contains 15 residues. Clones were read by immunoSEQ multiplex PCR, and TCRdb kept only the in-frame ones, dropping some. The table lists more than 75,000 clones, about 80% of them singletons. The J gene is TRBJ1-1, the V gene TRBV28, with D maybe TRBD1 (6 bases). The source material was peripheral blood, sampled 28 days after the second AZD1222 dose. This sequence originates from an adult who received the AZD1222 COVID-19 vaccine. CDR3 nucleotides: TGTGCCAGCAGTCCTGGGGGCAGCCCGAACACTGAAGCTTTCTTT. It translates to CASSPGGSPNTEAFF.